These T cell receptor beta chains were read from a single sample in a study of control samples from healthy donors and cancer patients. Assay: immunoSEQ multiplex PCR; the TCRdb copy retains only in-frame clones and omits some. The data contain 80,000 to 100,000 clones, 80% to 90% of them singletons. The sample comprised blood. The receptors derive from a man between 25 and 39 years old in good health. The conserved cysteine and the conserved F or W are not part of the CDR3 here. Fields, in order: clone size, V gene, D gene, CDR3 protein. A D gene is named only where the DNA matches it firmly. Size is stated for part of the rows, as once, few or many counts, or as a class when the clone is expanded.

>NA|TRBV2|NA
ASRPTITNTGELF
>NA|TRBV19|NA
ASSIRSGQYNEQF
>NA|TRBV7-2|NA
ASSPGLFGYEQY
>NA|TRBV5-4|NA
ASSRPGGSGTEAF
>few|TRBV2|TRBD1
ASSPQGSYQPQH
>once|TRBV7-9|TRBD2
ASSLGLAVNIQY
>NA|TRBV11-2|NA
ASGEGRTPGNTIY
>NA|TRBV11-2|NA
ASSGPRGVYNEQF
>NA|TRBV28|NA
ASRTGLYSYEQY
>once|TRBV24-1|TRBD2
ATSIAGGEQY
>once|TRBV27|NA
ASSLQVSDTQY
>NA|TRBV19|NA
ASRRFSSNTGELF
>NA|TRBV5-1|NA
ASSLVAEQF
>NA|TRBV3-1/TRBV3-2|NA
ASSQEGESPHNEQF
>NA|TRBV5-4|NA
ASSLPAAGIHNEQF
>once|TRBV5-4|NA
AGEVGGGSTDTQY
>NA|TRBV5-4|TRBD1
ASSSRGTALRGYT
>NA|TRBV15|NA
ATSREGDTQY
>NA|TRBV5-1|TRBD2
ASSLAGGPPDTQY
>NA|TRBV7-9|NA
ASSLSQMNTEAF
>NA|TRBV12-3/TRBV12-4|NA
ASSFLRFNEQF
>NA|TRBV28|TRBD2
ASSRLANYNEQF
>few|TRBV18|NA
ASSPGLDEKLF
>NA|TRBV7-2|TRBD2
ASSFYTSDYEQY
>once|TRBV4-3|TRBD2
ASSPSGLAARGSTDTQY
>NA|TRBV2|NA
ASSEFAPGADYEQY
>once|TRBV11-3|TRBD1
ASSPRAGGNIQY
>NA|TRBV28|NA
VSGFRSGEQY
>NA|TRBV28|TRBD1
ASSPRTGGNYGYT
>NA|TRBV27|NA
ASRTGLGPTEAF